This T cell receptor (beta chain) emerged from a study of spatial heterogeneity in lung cancer. This clonotype was seen repeatedly, ten times or more. Specified time point: sample taken at primary tumor resection. Donors were 72 untreated early-stage non-small cell lung cancer patients. Every TCR cDNA molecule bore its own unique molecular identifier. TCRdb called the 5' RACE reads again in MiXCR, with one record for every CDR3 protein. This table has roughly 21,000 distinct CDR3 sequences, roughly 3% appearing once. This CDR3 has 15 residues. Trimming removed 3 bases from V and 0 bases from J; junction bases left unmatched: 4. Per the germline V gene, CDR1 is MNHNS and CDR2 is SASEGT.

V gene TRBV6-1 combines with J gene TRBJ2-5, with 7 bases fitting TRBD2. This sample comprised PBMCs, obtained at surgery. This receptor was identified in a female donor with early-stage non-small cell lung cancer. CDR3: CASSESGEYQETQYF. Written as DNA, the CDR3 is TGTGCCAGCAGTGAGAGCGGGGAATACCAAGAGACCCAGTACTTC.